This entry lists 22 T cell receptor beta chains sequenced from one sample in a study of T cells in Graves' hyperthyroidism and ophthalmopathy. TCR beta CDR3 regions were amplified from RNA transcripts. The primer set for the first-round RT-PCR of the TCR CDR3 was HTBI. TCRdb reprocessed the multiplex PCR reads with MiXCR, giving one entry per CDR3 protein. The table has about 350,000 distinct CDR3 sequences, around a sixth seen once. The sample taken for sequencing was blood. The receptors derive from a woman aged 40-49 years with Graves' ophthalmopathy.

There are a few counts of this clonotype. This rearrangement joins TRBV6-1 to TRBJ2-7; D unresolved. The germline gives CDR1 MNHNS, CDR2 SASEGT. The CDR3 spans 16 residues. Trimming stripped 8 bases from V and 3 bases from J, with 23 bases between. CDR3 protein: CASSIQLVKTGYEQYF. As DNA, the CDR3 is TGTGCCAGCTCGATTCAGCTGGTGAAGACCGGCTACGAGCAGTACTTC.

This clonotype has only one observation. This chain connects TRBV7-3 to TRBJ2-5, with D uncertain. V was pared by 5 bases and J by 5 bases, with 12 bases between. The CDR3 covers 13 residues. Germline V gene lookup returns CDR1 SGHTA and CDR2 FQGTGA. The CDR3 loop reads CASSPSQWETQYF. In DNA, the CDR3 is TGTGCCAGCAGCCCATCTCAGTGGGAGACCCAGTACTTC.

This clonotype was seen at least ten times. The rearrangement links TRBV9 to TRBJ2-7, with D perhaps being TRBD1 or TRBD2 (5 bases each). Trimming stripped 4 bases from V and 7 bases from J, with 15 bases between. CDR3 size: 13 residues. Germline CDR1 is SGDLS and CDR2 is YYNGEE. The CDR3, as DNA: TGTGCCAGCAGCCGGGGCCCGCTGGTAGAGCAGTACTTC. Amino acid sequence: CASSRGPLVEQYF.

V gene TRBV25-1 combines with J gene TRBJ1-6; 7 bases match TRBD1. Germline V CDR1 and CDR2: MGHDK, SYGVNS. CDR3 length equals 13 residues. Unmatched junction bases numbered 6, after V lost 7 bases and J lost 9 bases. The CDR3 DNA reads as TGTGCCAGCACGACAGGGAGGGTTTCACCCCTCCACTTT. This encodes CASTTGRVSPLHF.

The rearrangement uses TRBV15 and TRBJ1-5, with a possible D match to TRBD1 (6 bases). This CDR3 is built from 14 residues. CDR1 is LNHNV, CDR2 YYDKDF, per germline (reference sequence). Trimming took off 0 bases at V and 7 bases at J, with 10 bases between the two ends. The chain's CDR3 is CATSRDRGGQPQHF. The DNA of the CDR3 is TGTGCCACCAGCAGAGATCGCGGGGGCCAGCCCCAGCATTTT.

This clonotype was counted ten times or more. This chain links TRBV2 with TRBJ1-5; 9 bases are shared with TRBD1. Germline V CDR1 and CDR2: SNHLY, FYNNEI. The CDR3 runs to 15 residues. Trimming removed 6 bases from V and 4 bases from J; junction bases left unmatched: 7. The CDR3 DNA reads TGTGCCAGCAGCAGGGGACAGGGCCCTAATCAGCCCCAGCATTTT. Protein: CASSRGQGPNQPQHF.

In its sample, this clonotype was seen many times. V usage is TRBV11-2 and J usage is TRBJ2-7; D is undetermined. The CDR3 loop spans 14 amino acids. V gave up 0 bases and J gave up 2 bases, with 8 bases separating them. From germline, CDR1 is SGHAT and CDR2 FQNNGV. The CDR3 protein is CASSLDRITYEQYF. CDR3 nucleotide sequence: TGTGCCAGCAGCTTAGATCGGATAACCTACGAGCAGTACTTC.

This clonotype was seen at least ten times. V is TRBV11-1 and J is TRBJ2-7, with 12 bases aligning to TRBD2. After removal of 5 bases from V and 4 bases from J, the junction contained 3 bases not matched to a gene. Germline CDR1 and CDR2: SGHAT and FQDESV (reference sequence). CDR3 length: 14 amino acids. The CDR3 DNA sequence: TGTGCCAGCAGCCAACTAGCGGGAGGATACGAGCAGTACTTC. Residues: CASSQLAGGYEQYF.

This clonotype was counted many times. The CDR3 loop reads CASSYSQLSANTGELFF. The CDR3, as DNA: TGTGCCAGCAGTTACTCCCAGTTAAGCGCGAACACCGGGGAGCTGTTTTTT. The chain links TRBV6-5 to TRBJ2-2; the D is unclear. CDR1 is MNHEY, CDR2 SVGAGI, per germline. V was shortened by 0 bases and J by 0 bases, with 11 bases between the two germline ends. The CDR3 has 17 residues.

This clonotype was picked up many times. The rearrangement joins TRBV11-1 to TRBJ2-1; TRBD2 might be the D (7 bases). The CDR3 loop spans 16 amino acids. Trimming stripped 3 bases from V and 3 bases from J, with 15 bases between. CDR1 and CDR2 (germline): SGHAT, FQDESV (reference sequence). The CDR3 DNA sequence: TGTGCCAGCAGCTTTCTAGCGGAGGGGGTCTACAATGAGCAGTTCTTC. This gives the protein CASSFLAEGVYNEQFF.

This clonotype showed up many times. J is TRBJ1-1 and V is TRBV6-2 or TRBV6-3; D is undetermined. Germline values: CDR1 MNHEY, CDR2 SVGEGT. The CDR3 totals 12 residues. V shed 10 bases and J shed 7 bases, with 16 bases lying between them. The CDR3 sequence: CAIKILIREAFF. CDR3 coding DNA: TGTGCCATCAAAATCTTAATCCGTGAAGCTTTCTTT.

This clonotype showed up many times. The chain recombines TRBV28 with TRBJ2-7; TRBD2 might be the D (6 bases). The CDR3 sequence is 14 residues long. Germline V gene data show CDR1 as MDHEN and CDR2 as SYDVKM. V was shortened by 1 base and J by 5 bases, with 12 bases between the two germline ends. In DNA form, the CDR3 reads TGTGCCAGCAGTTTATCGGGGGAGAGGAACGAGCAGTACTTC. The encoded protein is CASSLSGERNEQYF. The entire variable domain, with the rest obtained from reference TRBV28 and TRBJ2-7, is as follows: DVKVTQSSRYLVKRTGEKVFLECVQDMDHENMFWYRQDPGLGLRLIYFSYDVKMKEKGDIPEGYSVSREKKERFSLILESASTNQTSMYLCASSLSGERNEQYFGPGTRLTVT.

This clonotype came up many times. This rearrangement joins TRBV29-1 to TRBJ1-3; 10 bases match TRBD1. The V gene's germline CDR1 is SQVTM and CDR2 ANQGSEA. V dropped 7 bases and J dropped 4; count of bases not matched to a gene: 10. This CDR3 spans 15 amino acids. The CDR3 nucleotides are TGCAGCGCCCGGGACAGGGGTTCTGGGGGAAACACCATATATTTT. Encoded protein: CSARDRGSGGNTIYF.

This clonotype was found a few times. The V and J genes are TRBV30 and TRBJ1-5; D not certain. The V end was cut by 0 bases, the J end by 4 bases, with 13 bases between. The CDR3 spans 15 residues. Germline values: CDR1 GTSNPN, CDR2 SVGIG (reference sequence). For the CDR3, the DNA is TGTGCCTGGAGTGTACTAAAAGGGAATAATCAGCCCCAGCATTTT. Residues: CAWSVLKGNNQPQHF.

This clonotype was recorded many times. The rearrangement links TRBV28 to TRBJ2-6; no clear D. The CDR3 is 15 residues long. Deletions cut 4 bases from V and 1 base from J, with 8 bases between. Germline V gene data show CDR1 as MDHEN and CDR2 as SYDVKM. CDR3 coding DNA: TGTGCCAGCAGTTCCCTAGGGTCTGGGGCCAACGTCCTGACTTTC. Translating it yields CASSSLGSGANVLTF.

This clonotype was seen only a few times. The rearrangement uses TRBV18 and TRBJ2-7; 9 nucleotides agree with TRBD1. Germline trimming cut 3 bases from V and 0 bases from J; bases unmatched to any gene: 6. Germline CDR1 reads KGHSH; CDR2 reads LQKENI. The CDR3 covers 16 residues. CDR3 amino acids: CASSPEDRGSSYEQYF. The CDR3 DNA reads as TGTGCCAGCTCACCCGAGGACAGGGGAAGCTCCTACGAGCAGTACTTC.

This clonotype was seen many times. CDR3 amino acids: CAWSRDGQGASEAFF. In DNA form, the CDR3 reads TGTGCCTGGAGTAGAGACGGACAGGGGGCATCTGAAGCTTTCTTT. V gene TRBV30 combines with J gene TRBJ1-1; 11 nucleotides align to TRBD1. Germline V gene lookup returns CDR1 GTSNPN and CDR2 SVGIG (reference sequence). There are 15 residues in the CDR3. The junction had 8 bases not matched to a gene; V was cut back by 2 bases and J by 6 bases.

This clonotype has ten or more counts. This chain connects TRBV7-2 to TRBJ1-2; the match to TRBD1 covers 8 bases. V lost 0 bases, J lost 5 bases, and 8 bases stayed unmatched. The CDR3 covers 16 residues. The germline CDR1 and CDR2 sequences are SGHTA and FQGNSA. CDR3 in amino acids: CASSLAARGRGYGYTF. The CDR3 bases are TGTGCCAGCAGCTTAGCTGCCAGGGGGCGCGGGTATGGCTACACCTTC.

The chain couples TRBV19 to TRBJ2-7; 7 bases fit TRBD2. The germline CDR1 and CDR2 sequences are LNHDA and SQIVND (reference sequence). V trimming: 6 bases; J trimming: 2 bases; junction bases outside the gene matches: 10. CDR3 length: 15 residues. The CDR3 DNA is TGTGCCAGTAGGCCCCAGCGGGATCGGGCCTACGAGCAGTACTTC. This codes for CASRPQRDRAYEQYF. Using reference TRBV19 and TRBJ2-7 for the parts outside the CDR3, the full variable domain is DGGITQSPKYLFRKEGQNVTLSCEQNLNHDAMYWYRQDPGQGLRLIYYSQIVNDFQKGDIAEGYSVSREKKESFPLTVTSAQKNPTAFYLCASRPQRDRAYEQYFGPGTRLTVT.

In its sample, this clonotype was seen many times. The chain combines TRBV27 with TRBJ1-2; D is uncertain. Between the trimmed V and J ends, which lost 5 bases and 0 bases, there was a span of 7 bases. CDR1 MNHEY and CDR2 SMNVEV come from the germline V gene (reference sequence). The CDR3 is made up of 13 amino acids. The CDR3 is CASSPKANYGYTF. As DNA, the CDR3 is TGTGCCAGCAGTCCCAAAGCTAACTATGGCTACACCTTC.

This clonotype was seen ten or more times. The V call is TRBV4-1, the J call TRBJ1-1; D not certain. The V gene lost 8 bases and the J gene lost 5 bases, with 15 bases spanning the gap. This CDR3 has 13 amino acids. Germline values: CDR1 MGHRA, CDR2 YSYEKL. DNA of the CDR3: TGCGCCAGCGCGAGTTATGGGTTAACTGAAGCTTTCTTT. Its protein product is CASASYGLTEAFF.

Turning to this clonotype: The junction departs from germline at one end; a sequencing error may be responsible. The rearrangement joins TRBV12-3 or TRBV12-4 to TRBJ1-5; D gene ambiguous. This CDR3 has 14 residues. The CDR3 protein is CASSLDIGNQPQHF. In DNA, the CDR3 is TGCGCCAGCAGCCTTGACATCGGCAATCAGCCCCAGCATTTT.